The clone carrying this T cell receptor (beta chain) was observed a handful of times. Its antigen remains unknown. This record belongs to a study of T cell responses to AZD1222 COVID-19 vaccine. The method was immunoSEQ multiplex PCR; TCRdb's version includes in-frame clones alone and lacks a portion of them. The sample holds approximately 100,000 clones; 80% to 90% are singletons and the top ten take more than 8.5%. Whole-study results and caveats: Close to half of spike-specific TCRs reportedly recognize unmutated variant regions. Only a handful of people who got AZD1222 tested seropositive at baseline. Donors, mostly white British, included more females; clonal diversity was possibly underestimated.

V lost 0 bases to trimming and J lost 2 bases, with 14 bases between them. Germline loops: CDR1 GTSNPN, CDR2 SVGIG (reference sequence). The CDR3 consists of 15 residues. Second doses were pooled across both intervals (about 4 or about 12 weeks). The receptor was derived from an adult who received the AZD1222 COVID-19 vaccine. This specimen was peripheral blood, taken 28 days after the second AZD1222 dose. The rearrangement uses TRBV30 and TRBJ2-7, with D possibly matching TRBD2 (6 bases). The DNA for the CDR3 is TGTGCCTGGAGTGTAGGGAGGCAGGGACCCTACGAGCAGTACTTC. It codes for CAWSVGRQGPYEQYF.